This is a list of T cell receptor beta chains from one sample in a study of shared clonotypes between healthy human individuals. Sequenced by immunoSEQ multiplex PCR; TCRdb stores in-frame clones only, minus some. The sample lists roughly 1,100,000 clones, about 75% seen once, with approximately 1.5% in the top ten. Sequencing input: memory CD4+ T cells sorted from blood. These TCRs come from a man aged 18 to 29 in good health. Each CDR3 is given with its conserved first and last residue. The D gene is left open where the match is weak. Not every row has a clone size; where given, it reads once, few, many or a size class.

v_call	j_call	clone_size	d_call	cdr3_aa	cdr3_nt
TRBV6-4	TRBJ2-3	.	.	CASSDGPRRTDTQYF	TGTGCCAGCAGTGACGGCCCTCGACGCACAGATACGCAGTATTTT
TRBV27	TRBJ2-7	.	.	CASSWSSVARGGYEQYF	TGTGCCAGCAGTTGGAGTAGCGTCGCCCGAGGGGGGTACGAGCAGTACTTC
TRBV6-5	TRBJ1-2	.	.	CASSPGGVRYGYTF	TGTGCCAGCAGTCCCGGGGGGGTTCGCTATGGCTACACCTTC
TRBV10-3	TRBJ1-1	.	.	CAARGQREAFF	TGTGCCGCGAGAGGACAGCGTGAAGCTTTCTTT
TRBV6-1	TRBJ2-1	few	.	CASRAYNEQFF	TGTGCCAGCCGGGCCTACAATGAGCAGTTCTTC
TRBV6-1	TRBJ1-4	.	TRBD1	CASGEQGDEKLFF	TGTGCCAGCGGAGAACAGGGGGATGAAAAACTGTTTTTT
TRBV5-4	TRBJ2-5	.	.	CASSRPRGDQETQYF	TGTGCCAGCAGCCGACCCCGAGGGGACCAAGAGACCCAGTACTTC
TRBV1	TRBJ1-5	.	.	CTSSQTPWVPGNQPQHF	TGCACCAGCAGCCAAACCCCCTGGGTTCCTGGCAATCAGCCCCAGCATTTT
TRBV15	TRBJ1-4	.	TRBD1	CATSRAGTGGSEKLFF	TGTGCCACCAGCAGAGCCGGGACAGGGGGATCTGAAAAACTGTTTTTT
TRBV7-8	TRBJ1-3	.	TRBD1	CASSLTRQGVSGNTIYF	TGTGCCAGCAGCTTAACTAGACAGGGAGTCTCTGGAAACACCATATATTTT
TRBV2	TRBJ2-1	.	.	CASSKLAEDEQFF	TGTGCCAGCAGCAAACTAGCTGAGGATGAGCAGTTCTTC